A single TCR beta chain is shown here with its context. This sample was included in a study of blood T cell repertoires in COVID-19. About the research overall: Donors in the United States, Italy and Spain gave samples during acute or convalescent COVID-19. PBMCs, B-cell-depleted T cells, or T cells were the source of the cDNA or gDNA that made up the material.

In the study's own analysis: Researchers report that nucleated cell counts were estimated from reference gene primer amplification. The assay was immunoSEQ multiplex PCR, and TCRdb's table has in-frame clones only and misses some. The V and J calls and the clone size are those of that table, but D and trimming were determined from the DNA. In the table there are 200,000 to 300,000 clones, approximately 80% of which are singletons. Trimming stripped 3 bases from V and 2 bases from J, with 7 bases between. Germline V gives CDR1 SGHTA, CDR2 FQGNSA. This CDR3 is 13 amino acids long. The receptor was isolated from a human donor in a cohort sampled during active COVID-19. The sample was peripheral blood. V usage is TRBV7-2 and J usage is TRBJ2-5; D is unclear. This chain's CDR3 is CASSFSNQETQYF. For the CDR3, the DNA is TGTGCCAGCAGCTTTTCCAATCAAGAGACCCAGTACTTC.